These T cell receptor beta chains were read from a single sample in a study of blood T cell repertoires in COVID-19. TCRdb keeps only in-frame clones here, not all; method: immunoSEQ multiplex PCR. The sample has about 130,000 clones, around 81% seen once. Sequenced: peripheral blood. These receptors were collected from a man aged 25-45 years with COVID-19, enrolled during active disease. Both conserved end residues are part of each CDR3. Each record gives: V gene, D gene, J gene, clone size, CDR3 protein, CDR3 DNA. The D gene is left open where the match is weak. Rows may omit the clone size; those that give it use once, few, many or a size class.

TRBV7-2	.	TRBJ2-5	.	CASRQAGVAQETQYF	TGTGCCAGCAGGCAAGCAGGAGTAGCGCAAGAGACCCAGTACTTC
TRBV28	TRBD1	TRBJ1-5	.	CASVKQGPANQPQHF	TGTGCCAGCGTCAAACAGGGGCCGGCAAATCAGCCCCAGCATTTT
TRBV7-2	TRBD1	TRBJ1-2	.	CASSRPGQGALGGYTF	TGTGCCAGCAGTCGTCCGGGACAGGGGGCCTTGGGTGGCTACACCTTC
TRBV21-1	.	TRBJ2-2	.	CASSKALTSGRAVGELFF	TGTGCCAGCAGCAAAGCGCTAACTAGCGGGAGGGCCGTCGGGGAGCTGTTTTTT
TRBV2	.	TRBJ2-5	.	CASSAGLGRDQETQYF	TGTGCCAGCAGTGCCGGGCTGGGCAGGGACCAAGAGACCCAGTACTTC
TRBV21-1	.	TRBJ2-1	.	CASSSPPRLAEILYNEQFF	TGTGCCAGCAGCTCCCCCCCCAGACTAGCGGAAATTCTCTACAATGAGCAGTTCTTC
TRBV7-2	.	TRBJ1-2	.	CASSLGSSPNYGYTF	TGTGCCAGCAGCTTAGGGAGCTCCCCTAACTATGGCTACACCTTC
TRBV27	TRBD1	TRBJ1-2	.	CASSLKGQTVIYGYTF	TGTGCCAGCAGTTTAAAGGGACAGACTGTGATCTATGGCTACACCTTC
TRBV30	TRBD1	TRBJ1-2	.	CAYWDRETNYGYTF	TGTGCCTACTGGGACAGGGAAACGAACTATGGCTACACCTTC
TRBV7-8	TRBD2	TRBJ2-1	.	CASSRLRTSRDNEQFF	TGTGCCAGCAGCCGACTAAGGACTAGCCGGGACAATGAGCAGTTCTTC
TRBV2	.	TRBJ1-5	few	CASSATGDSNQPQHF	TGTGCCAGCAGTGCGACGGGAGATAGCAATCAGCCCCAGCATTTT
TRBV2	.	TRBJ1-6	.	CASRTLTGVALHF	TGTGCCAGCAGGACCCTGACAGGTGTGGCCCTCCACTTT
TRBV4-2	.	TRBJ2-1	.	CASKGGGNEQFF	TGTGCCAGTAAGGGGGGAGGGAATGAGCAGTTCTTC
TRBV18	.	TRBJ2-5	few	CASSLSSETQYF	TGTGCCAGCTCACTATCTTCAGAGACCCAGTACTTC
TRBV7-3	TRBD1	TRBJ1-2	once	CASSLPTGADGYTF	TGTGCCAGCAGCCTACCCACAGGGGCTGATGGCTACACCTTC
TRBV7-2	TRBD2	TRBJ2-7	.	CASSPTSGSYEQYF	TGTGCCAGCAGCCCCACTAGCGGGAGCTACGAGCAGTACTTC
TRBV16	.	TRBJ2-1	.	CASSLPDGPGFF	TGTGCCAGCAGCCTTCCCGATGGCCCGGGGTTCTTC
TRBV7-3	TRBD1	TRBJ1-4	once	CASSLARRVLRDRSNCCEKLFF	TGTGCCAGCAGCTTAGCCAGGCGAGTCCTCAGGGACAGATCTAATTGTTGCGAAAAACTGTTTTTT
TRBV28	TRBD2	TRBJ2-1	.	CASSSFDLRGGLDNEQFF	TGTGCCAGCAGTTCTTTTGACCTGCGGGGGGGCCTTGACAATGAGCAGTTCTTC
TRBV7-3	TRBD2	TRBJ2-4	.	CASSLASGAKNIQYF	TGTGCCAGCAGCTTGGCTAGCGGGGCCAAAAACATTCAGTACTTC
TRBV4-1	TRBD2	TRBJ2-1	.	CASSPNPGTRLYNEQFF	TGCGCCAGCAGCCCTAACCCCGGGACTAGGCTCTACAATGAGCAGTTCTTC
TRBV29-1	.	TRBJ2-7	once	CSVDRGNSYEQYF	TGCAGCGTTGACAGGGGAAACTCCTACGAGCAGTACTTC
TRBV28	TRBD2	TRBJ2-3	.	CASSILAGGQKDTQYF	TGTGCCAGCAGCATACTAGCGGGGGGGCAGAAAGATACGCAGTATTTT
TRBV6-5	.	TRBJ1-2	few	CASSPTRVNYGYTF	TGTGCCAGCAGTCCGACCAGGGTTAACTATGGCTACACCTTC
TRBV10-3	TRBD1	TRBJ1-2	few	CAISEPGYTGADGYTF	TGTGCCATCAGTGAGCCGGGATATACAGGGGCAGATGGCTACACCTTC
TRBV25-1	TRBD1	TRBJ1-4	few	CASSNRGTNEKLFF	TGTGCCAGCAGCAACAGGGGAACTAATGAAAAACTGTTTTTT
TRBV28	.	TRBJ2-5	.	CASSSGTVGETQYF	TGTGCCAGCAGTTCAGGGACTGTCGGGGAGACCCAGTACTTC
TRBV28	TRBD1	TRBJ2-7	.	CASRPSRDSTTYEQYF	TGTGCCAGCAGACCCTCGAGGGACAGCACCACCTACGAGCAGTACTTC
TRBV19	.	TRBJ2-5	.	CASSISGGQYPRRETQYF	TGTGCCAGTAGTATTTCGGGGGGCCAGTACCCCCGGAGAGAGACCCAGTACTTC
TRBV19	.	TRBJ1-1	few	CASSNLATTRNTEAFF	TGTGCCAGTAGCAATTTAGCTACAACAAGGAACACTGAAGCTTTCTTT
TRBV25-1	TRBD1	TRBJ1-4	.	CASSARTGRGEKLFF	TGTGCCAGCAGTGCCCGGACAGGGAGGGGAGAAAAACTGTTTTTT
TRBV30	.	TRBJ1-2	.	CAWSVPWASYGYTF	TGTGCCTGGAGTGTCCCCTGGGCTTCCTATGGCTACACCTTC
TRBV12-3/TRBV12-4	.	TRBJ2-3	.	CASGGTDTQYF	TGTGCCAGCGGAGGTACAGATACGCAGTATTTT
TRBV6-9	.	TRBJ1-2	.	CASSYLGGYGYTF	TGTGCCAGCAGTTACCTCGGAGGGTATGGCTACACCTTC
TRBV6-5	.	TRBJ2-7	.	CASASDRAYEQYF	TGTGCCAGTGCCTCGGACAGAGCCTACGAGCAGTACTTC
TRBV7-2	TRBD2	TRBJ2-3	.	CASSLGTSGTDTQYF	TGTGCCAGCAGCTTAGGGACTAGCGGCACAGATACGCAGTATTTT
TRBV4-2	TRBD2	TRBJ2-1	.	CASSQAPFSGTSYNEQFF	TGTGCCAGCAGCCAAGCTCCCTTTAGCGGGACCTCCTACAATGAGCAGTTCTTC
TRBV7-2	.	TRBJ1-2	.	CASSLAPSYGYTF	TGTGCCAGCAGCTTAGCCCCTAGCTATGGCTACACCTTC
TRBV30	TRBD2	TRBJ2-1	.	CAWSVRLASNEQFF	TGTGCCTGGAGTGTCCGACTAGCGAGCAATGAGCAGTTCTTC
TRBV10-3	.	TRBJ1-6	.	CAISGDYNSALHF	TGTGCCATCAGTGGAGACTATAATTCAGCCCTCCACTTT
TRBV30	.	TRBJ1-1	.	CAWSVSSGSEAFF	TGTGCCTGGAGTGTATCGTCCGGGTCTGAAGCTTTCTTT
TRBV28	TRBD1	TRBJ1-6	.	CASTDRGDNSPLHF	TGTGCCAGCACGGACAGGGGGGATAATTCACCCCTCCACTTT
TRBV9	.	TRBJ1-2	.	CASSVDPGLGYGYTF	TGTGCCAGCAGCGTAGACCCTGGACTCGGCTATGGCTACACCTTC
TRBV27	TRBD1	TRBJ2-4	.	CASSPLLGTGGRQWF	TGTGCCAGCAGCCCGCTCTTAGGGACAGGGGGACGCCAGTGGTTC
TRBV7-8	.	TRBJ1-2	few	CASSLALVSYYGYTF	TGTGCCAGCAGCTTAGCGCTAGTTAGCTACTATGGCTACACCTTC
TRBV11-3	.	TRBJ1-1	.	CASSGEGTEAFF	TGTGCCAGCAGTGGGGAGGGAACTGAAGCTTTCTTT
TRBV9	.	TRBJ1-1	.	CASSLGSGTGNTEAFF	TGTGCCAGCAGCTTAGGGTCAGGGACTGGGAACACTGAAGCTTTCTTT
TRBV11-2	TRBD1	TRBJ2-2	few	CASSSHRQGPGTGELFF	TGTGCCAGCAGCTCGCACAGACAGGGGCCCGGGACCGGGGAGCTGTTTTTT
TRBV6-5	.	TRBJ1-1	.	CASSPREGTEAFF	TGTGCCAGCAGCCCCAGGGAGGGCACTGAAGCTTTCTTT
TRBV7-9	.	TRBJ2-1	.	CASSLAGSYNEQFF	TGTGCCAGCAGCTTAGCCGGGAGCTACAATGAGCAGTTCTTC